These T cell receptor beta chains were read from a single sample in a study of blood T cell repertoires in COVID-19. The data were produced by immunoSEQ multiplex PCR, yet TCRdb's version contains in-frame clones alone and is incomplete. The sample records 250,000 or so clones, around 87% being singletons. Sequenced input: PBMCs or T cells enriched from blood (not recorded which). All receptors derive from a woman aged 45-65 years who had recovered from COVID-19. The CDR3 runs from the conserved cysteine through the conserved F or W. The D gene is left open where the match is weak. Clone size is not always given. Where it is, it says once, few, many or a class for expanded clones.

clone size: .
J gene: TRBJ1-1
D gene: .
V gene: TRBV10-2
CDR3 protein: CASSEAGNTEAFF
CDR3 DNA: TGCGCCAGCAGTGAAGCAGGGAACACTGAAGCTTTCTTT

clone size: .
J gene: TRBJ2-2
D gene: TRBD1
V gene: TRBV5-1
CDR3 protein: CASSRKTDRATGELFF
CDR3 DNA: TGCGCCAGCAGCCGAAAGACGGACAGGGCGACCGGGGAGCTGTTTTTT

clone size: once
J gene: TRBJ2-2
D gene: TRBD2
V gene: TRBV5-4
CDR3 protein: CASSSMTSGSAGELFF
CDR3 DNA: TGTGCCAGCAGCTCGATGACTAGCGGGAGTGCCGGGGAGCTGTTTTTT

clone size: .
J gene: TRBJ1-1
D gene: .
V gene: TRBV27
CDR3 protein: CASSLGGPAVAMNTEAFF
CDR3 DNA: TGTGCCAGCAGTTTGGGGGGACCCGCGGTTGCGATGAACACTGAAGCTTTCTTT

clone size: .
J gene: TRBJ2-7
D gene: TRBD1
V gene: TRBV6-4
CDR3 protein: CASSDSMGTGCFEQYF
CDR3 DNA: TGTGCCAGCAGTGACTCGATGGGGACAGGGTGTTTCGAGCAGTACTTC

clone size: .
J gene: TRBJ1-1
D gene: .
V gene: TRBV28
CDR3 protein: CASSLRQWNTEAFF
CDR3 DNA: TGTGCCAGCAGTTTGCGACAGTGGAACACTGAAGCTTTCTTT

clone size: .
J gene: TRBJ1-5
D gene: .
V gene: TRBV10-1
CDR3 protein: CASSEGGVRQPQHF
CDR3 DNA: TGCGCCAGCAGTGAGGGGGGGGTTCGTCAGCCCCAGCATTTT

clone size: .
J gene: TRBJ1-2
D gene: TRBD1
V gene: TRBV28
CDR3 protein: CASSGHGTGGANGYTF
CDR3 DNA: TGTGCCAGCAGTGGCCACGGGACAGGGGGCGCCAATGGCTACACCTTC

clone size: once
J gene: TRBJ1-1
D gene: .
V gene: TRBV5-6
CDR3 protein: CASSYDSRGTEAFF
CDR3 DNA: TGTGCCAGCAGCTACGATTCTAGGGGGACTGAAGCTTTCTTT

clone size: .
J gene: TRBJ2-3
D gene: TRBD2
V gene: TRBV10-3
CDR3 protein: CAISDPTSGEDTDTQYF
CDR3 DNA: TGTGCCATCAGTGATCCGACTAGCGGAGAGGACACAGATACGCAGTATTTT

clone size: .
J gene: TRBJ2-2
D gene: TRBD2
V gene: TRBV11-2
CDR3 protein: CASSLVASGVTGELFF
CDR3 DNA: TGTGCCAGCAGCTTAGTTGCTAGCGGGGTCACCGGGGAGCTGTTTTTT

clone size: once
J gene: TRBJ1-2
D gene: .
V gene: TRBV19
CDR3 protein: CASSGRLSANYGYTF
CDR3 DNA: TGTGCCAGCTCCGGTCGACTTTCAGCTAACTATGGCTACACCTTC

clone size: .
J gene: TRBJ2-7
D gene: TRBD1
V gene: TRBV28
CDR3 protein: CASRAGTGPYEQYF
CDR3 DNA: TGTGCCAGCAGGGCCGGGACAGGGCCCTACGAGCAGTACTTC

clone size: once
J gene: TRBJ2-1
D gene: TRBD2
V gene: TRBV27
CDR3 protein: CASSRRLAASSYNEQFF
CDR3 DNA: TGTGCCAGCAGTCGACGACTAGCGGCTAGCTCCTACAATGAGCAGTTCTTC

clone size: .
J gene: TRBJ2-3
D gene: TRBD2
V gene: TRBV2
CDR3 protein: CANRPGLSTDTQYF
CDR3 DNA: TGTGCCAACCGGCCGGGACTAAGCACAGATACGCAGTATTTT

clone size: .
J gene: TRBJ2-2
D gene: .
V gene: TRBV19
CDR3 protein: CASSFIGAGELFF
CDR3 DNA: TGTGCCAGTAGTTTCATAGGGGCCGGGGAGCTGTTTTTT

clone size: .
J gene: TRBJ1-2
D gene: .
V gene: TRBV3-1/TRBV3-2
CDR3 protein: CASSQGWVTAVHGYTF
CDR3 DNA: TGTGCCAGCAGCCAAGGATGGGTAACAGCAGTACACGGCTACACCTTC

clone size: .
J gene: TRBJ2-5
D gene: .
V gene: TRBV19
CDR3 protein: CASRPQGSQETQYF
CDR3 DNA: TGTGCCAGTAGGCCCCAGGGTTCACAGGAGACCCAGTACTTC

clone size: .
J gene: TRBJ2-2
D gene: .
V gene: TRBV9
CDR3 protein: CASSREGTGELFF
CDR3 DNA: TGTGCCAGCAGCAGAGAGGGAACCGGGGAGCTGTTTTTT

clone size: .
J gene: TRBJ1-2
D gene: TRBD1
V gene: TRBV18
CDR3 protein: CASERDRGIYGYTF
CDR3 DNA: TGTGCCAGCGAAAGGGACAGGGGAATCTATGGCTACACCTTC

clone size: .
J gene: TRBJ1-5
D gene: TRBD1
V gene: TRBV6-6
CDR3 protein: CASSYDTGGGQPQHF
CDR3 DNA: TGTGCCAGCAGTTACGACACAGGGGGGGGACAGCCCCAGCATTTT

clone size: .
J gene: TRBJ1-5
D gene: .
V gene: TRBV27
CDR3 protein: CASKSLERGSNQPQHF
CDR3 DNA: TGTGCCAGCAAATCCCTCGAACGCGGTAGCAATCAGCCCCAGCATTTT

clone size: .
J gene: TRBJ1-3
D gene: .
V gene: TRBV25-1
CDR3 protein: CASSEIDGGFSGNTIYF
CDR3 DNA: TGTGCCAGCAGTGAGATCGACGGAGGCTTCTCTGGAAACACCATATATTTT

clone size: .
J gene: TRBJ2-7
D gene: TRBD2
V gene: TRBV5-1
CDR3 protein: CASSPTGPFAGGHEQYF
CDR3 DNA: TGCGCCAGCAGCCCGACCGGACCGTTCGCGGGGGGCCACGAGCAGTACTTC

clone size: .
J gene: TRBJ1-1
D gene: .
V gene: TRBV6-5
CDR3 protein: CASRTDIRGTEAFF
CDR3 DNA: TGTGCCAGCAGAACAGATATAAGGGGCACTGAAGCTTTCTTT

clone size: .
J gene: TRBJ1-3
D gene: .
V gene: TRBV30
CDR3 protein: CAWGLRGSYSGNTIYF
CDR3 DNA: TGTGCCTGGGGACTTCGGGGGTCCTACTCTGGAAACACCATATATTTT

clone size: .
J gene: TRBJ2-2
D gene: .
V gene: TRBV14
CDR3 protein: CASSQAGGELFF
CDR3 DNA: TGTGCCAGCAGCCAAGCAGGCGGGGAGCTGTTTTTT

clone size: once
J gene: TRBJ2-7
D gene: .
V gene: TRBV19
CDR3 protein: CASSIQDSGPTF
CDR3 DNA: TGTGCCAGTAGTATTCAGGACAGCGGCCCAACCTTC

clone size: once
J gene: TRBJ2-3
D gene: TRBD1
V gene: TRBV7-6
CDR3 protein: CASSIGQAADTQYF
CDR3 DNA: TGTGCCAGCAGCATCGGACAGGCGGCAGATACGCAGTATTTT

clone size: once
J gene: TRBJ1-2
D gene: .
V gene: TRBV9
CDR3 protein: CASSVGYIGYGYTF
CDR3 DNA: TGTGCCAGCAGTGTCGGGTACATCGGCTATGGCTACACCTTC

clone size: once
J gene: TRBJ2-7
D gene: .
V gene: TRBV27
CDR3 protein: CASSSQGRGYEQYF
CDR3 DNA: TGTGCCAGCAGTTCACAGGGAAGGGGCTACGAGCAGTACTTC

clone size: .
J gene: TRBJ2-7
D gene: TRBD2
V gene: TRBV5-1
CDR3 protein: CASSSQSGRLYEQYF
CDR3 DNA: TGCGCCAGCAGCTCCCAGAGCGGGAGGCTCTACGAGCAGTACTTC

clone size: .
J gene: TRBJ2-7
D gene: TRBD1
V gene: TRBV6-2/TRBV6-3
CDR3 protein: CASSYNRGYEQYF
CDR3 DNA: TGTGCCAGCAGTTATAACAGGGGGTACGAGCAGTACTTC

clone size: .
J gene: TRBJ1-3
D gene: .
V gene: TRBV18
CDR3 protein: CASSLTEFVSGNTIYF
CDR3 DNA: TGTGCCAGCTCACTGACAGAATTTGTCTCTGGAAACACCATATATTTT

clone size: once
J gene: TRBJ2-7
D gene: TRBD1
V gene: TRBV28
CDR3 protein: CASFHPGQGYEQYF
CDR3 DNA: TGTGCCAGTTTTCATCCGGGACAGGGTTACGAGCAGTACTTC

clone size: .
J gene: TRBJ1-2
D gene: TRBD1
V gene: TRBV6-5
CDR3 protein: CASGPDRPYGYTF
CDR3 DNA: TGTGCCAGCGGCCCGGACAGGCCGTATGGCTACACCTTC

clone size: .
J gene: TRBJ1-2
D gene: .
V gene: TRBV11-2
CDR3 protein: CASSHGLGGGDYGYTF
CDR3 DNA: TGTGCCAGCAGCCATGGTCTGGGGGGAGGTGACTATGGCTACACCTTC

clone size: .
J gene: TRBJ2-5
D gene: TRBD2
V gene: TRBV27
CDR3 protein: CASGLAGLETQYF
CDR3 DNA: TGTGCCAGCGGACTAGCGGGATTGGAGACCCAGTACTTC

clone size: .
J gene: TRBJ2-7
D gene: .
V gene: TRBV7-2
CDR3 protein: CASSFGVSSYEQYF
CDR3 DNA: TGTGCCAGCAGCTTTGGTGTCAGCTCCTACGAGCAGTACTTC

clone size: .
J gene: TRBJ1-1
D gene: .
V gene: TRBV7-6
CDR3 protein: CASSLRREGDTEAFF
CDR3 DNA: TGTGCCAGCAGCTTACGCAGGGAAGGGGACACTGAAGCTTTCTTT

clone size: .
J gene: TRBJ2-1
D gene: TRBD1
V gene: TRBV7-2
CDR3 protein: CASSPAGTGANEQFF
CDR3 DNA: TGTGCCAGCAGCCCAGCCGGGACAGGGGCTAATGAGCAGTTCTTC

clone size: .
J gene: TRBJ2-5
D gene: .
V gene: TRBV9
CDR3 protein: CASSVARDTGTQYF
CDR3 DNA: TGTGCCAGCAGCGTAGCGAGGGACACAGGGACCCAGTACTTC

clone size: .
J gene: TRBJ1-1
D gene: TRBD1
V gene: TRBV6-6
CDR3 protein: CASSLSFVLLRTGNTEAFF
CDR3 DNA: TGTGCCAGCAGTCTAAGCTTCGTTCTACTGCGGACAGGAAACACTGAAGCTTTCTTT

clone size: .
J gene: TRBJ2-3
D gene: TRBD2
V gene: TRBV5-5
CDR3 protein: CASSLRLAGNTDTQYF
CDR3 DNA: TGTGCCAGCAGCTTAAGACTAGCGGGAAACACAGATACGCAGTATTTT

clone size: few
J gene: TRBJ1-6
D gene: .
V gene: TRBV7-6
CDR3 protein: CASTIQDPYYNSPLHF
CDR3 DNA: TGTGCCAGCACCATACAGGATCCCTACTATAATTCACCCCTCCACTTT

clone size: .
J gene: TRBJ1-1
D gene: .
V gene: TRBV2
CDR3 protein: CASSVENTEAFF
CDR3 DNA: TGTGCCAGCAGTGTAGAGAACACTGAAGCTTTCTTT

clone size: .
J gene: TRBJ1-3
D gene: .
V gene: TRBV7-9
CDR3 protein: CASSLLRDGNTIYF
CDR3 DNA: TGTGCCAGCAGCTTACTGAGAGATGGAAACACCATATATTTT

clone size: .
J gene: TRBJ1-1
D gene: .
V gene: TRBV10-1
CDR3 protein: CASSGTKGQAFF
CDR3 DNA: TGCGCCAGCAGTGGGACTAAAGGTCAAGCTTTCTTT

clone size: .
J gene: TRBJ2-7
D gene: TRBD2
V gene: TRBV11-2
CDR3 protein: CASRASGRYEQYF
CDR3 DNA: TGTGCCAGCAGGGCTAGCGGGAGGTACGAGCAGTACTTC

clone size: .
J gene: TRBJ2-2
D gene: TRBD1
V gene: TRBV28
CDR3 protein: CASSLAGTGRDGELFF
CDR3 DNA: TGTGCCAGCAGTTTGGCGGGGACAGGACGTGACGGGGAGCTGTTTTTT

clone size: .
J gene: TRBJ1-2
D gene: TRBD1
V gene: TRBV12-3/TRBV12-4
CDR3 protein: CASISTGFYGYTF
CDR3 DNA: TGTGCCAGCATCTCGACAGGGTTCTATGGCTACACCTTC

clone size: .
J gene: TRBJ1-4
D gene: .
V gene: TRBV7-5
CDR3 protein: CARSFIPRGAHKKLFF
CDR3 DNA: TGTGCCAGAAGCTTTATCCCCAGGGGGGCCCATAAAAAACTGTTTTTT

clone size: .
J gene: TRBJ2-5
D gene: TRBD2
V gene: TRBV29-1
CDR3 protein: CSVERTSGTRGTQYF
CDR3 DNA: TGCAGCGTGGAAAGGACTAGCGGAACCCGAGGGACCCAGTACTTC

clone size: .
J gene: TRBJ1-1
D gene: .
V gene: TRBV21-1
CDR3 protein: CASSKGAGPVTEAFF
CDR3 DNA: TGTGCCAGCAGCAAAGGGGCGGGGCCCGTGACTGAAGCTTTCTTT

clone size: .
J gene: TRBJ1-4
D gene: .
V gene: TRBV27
CDR3 protein: CASSSTWGVSEKLFF
CDR3 DNA: TGTGCCAGCAGTTCGACGTGGGGAGTTTCTGAAAAACTGTTTTTT